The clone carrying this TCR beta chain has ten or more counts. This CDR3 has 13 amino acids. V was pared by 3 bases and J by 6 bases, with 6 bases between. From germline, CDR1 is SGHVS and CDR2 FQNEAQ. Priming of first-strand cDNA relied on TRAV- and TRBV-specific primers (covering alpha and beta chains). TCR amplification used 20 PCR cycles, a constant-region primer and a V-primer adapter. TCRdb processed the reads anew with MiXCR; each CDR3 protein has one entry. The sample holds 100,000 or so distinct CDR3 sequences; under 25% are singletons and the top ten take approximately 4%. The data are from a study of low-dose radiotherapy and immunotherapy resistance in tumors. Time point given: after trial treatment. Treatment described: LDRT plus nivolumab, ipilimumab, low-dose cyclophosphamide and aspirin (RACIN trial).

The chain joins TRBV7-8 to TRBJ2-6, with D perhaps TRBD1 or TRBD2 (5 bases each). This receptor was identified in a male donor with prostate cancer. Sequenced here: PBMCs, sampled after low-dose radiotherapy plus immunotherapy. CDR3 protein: CASSLGPANVLTF. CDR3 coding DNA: TGTGCCAGCAGCTTGGGACCGGCCAACGTCCTGACTTTC.